The 13 T cell receptor beta chains presented below share a single source sample, sequenced in a study of blood T cell repertoires in COVID-19 (dated by TCRdb to about 2020). The library was produced with the immunoSEQ multiplex PCR assay. TCRdb provides this immuneACCESS table in a form limited to in-frame rearrangements. Some clones are lacking; in checked studies, under half of them reflect an unresolved V gene, and why the rest are absent is not known. The sample records roughly 180,000 clones, about 85% of which are singletons. The top ten clones comprise more than 5% of the sample. The sequenced material came from peripheral blood. The receptors originated from a woman aged 45-65 years with COVID-19, enrolled during active disease.

V is TRBV11-2 and J is TRBJ1-6, with 7 bases aligning to TRBD1. In germline, CDR1 is SGHAT, CDR2 FQNNGV. Trimming removed 5 bases from V and 0 bases from J; junction bases left unmatched: 7. This CDR3 comprises 17 residues. CDR3 nucleotides: TGTGCCAGCAGCACCAGGGACAGAAGCTCCTATAATTCACCCCTCCACTTT. Translated: CASSTRDRSSYNSPLHF.

CDR3 region: CASSLIDSYEQYF. CDR3 nucleotide sequence: TGTGCCAGCAGCTTGATTGACAGCTACGAGCAGTACTTC. The genes are TRBV5-6 and TRBJ2-7; weak D call: TRBD1 (5 bases). The length of the CDR3 is 13 residues. The V end lost 1 base, the J end lost 3 bases, and 8 bases lay between the germline ends. Germline V lookup: CDR1 SGHDT, CDR2 YYEEEE.

The chain carries TRBV4-1 and TRBJ2-2; a possible D gene is TRBD1 (6 bases). The V gene's germline CDR1 is MGHRA and CDR2 YSYEKL. Trimming left V 7 bases short and J 2 bases short, with 20 bases between. The CDR3 is made up of 17 amino acids. The DNA for the CDR3 is TGCGCCAGCAACCACGTCCCGGGACAAATAAACACCGGGGAGCTGTTTTTT. It is translated as CASNHVPGQINTGELFF.

CDR3 DNA: TGCGCCAGCAGCCCCCTGGCGGGGGTCAACAATGAGCAGTTCTTC. The encoded protein is CASSPLAGVNNEQFF. The V gene is TRBV4-1, the J gene TRBJ2-1, with TRBD2 identical over 7 bases. This CDR3 has 15 amino acids. CDR1 and CDR2 from the germline V gene are MGHRA and YSYEKL. V gave up 4 bases and J gave up 5 bases; unmatched junction bases: 8.

V and J are TRBV19 and TRBJ1-1; TRBD1 matches at 9 bases. The V and J ends lost 3 bases and 12 bases, in that order; junction bases with no gene match: 5. Germline-derived CDR1 and CDR2 are LNHDA and SQIVND (reference sequence). CDR3 size: 12 residues. The DNA for the CDR3 is TGTGCCAGTAGTATTAGGGGACAGGGAACTTTCTTT. The encoded protein is CASSIRGQGTFF.

As DNA, the CDR3 is TGTGCCAGCAGCTTAGTAGGGGGGGTGAGTTCATGGCAGTTCTTC. Residues: CASSLVGGVSSWQFF. This chain links TRBV7-9 with TRBJ2-1, with D possibly TRBD2 on 7 matching bases. Germline V lookup: CDR1 SEHNR, CDR2 FQNEAQ (reference sequence). The CDR3 spans 15 residues. V was trimmed by 1 base and J by 12 bases, leaving 19 bases between them.

The rearrangement joins TRBV6-5 to TRBJ2-1; tentative D call: TRBD2 (7 bases). Germline values: CDR1 MNHEY, CDR2 SVGAGI. The CDR3 totals 15 residues. The germline V and J ends were trimmed by 6 bases and 4 bases, with 16 bases remaining between them. The CDR3 DNA follows: TGTGCCAGCAGGCCCTTAAAGGGGGGGTACAATGAGCAGTTCTTC. As protein: CASRPLKGGYNEQFF.

The chain uses TRBV4-1 and TRBJ2-5; weak D call: TRBD1 (5 bases). The V gene lost 2 bases and the J gene lost 2 bases, with 18 bases spanning the gap. CDR3 size: 17 residues. Germline CDR1 and CDR2: MGHRA and YSYEKL. The CDR3 spells CASSQTPPAGQQETQYF. The DNA of the CDR3 is TGCGCCAGCAGCCAAACCCCCCCGGCAGGGCAGCAAGAGACCCAGTACTTC.

The genes are TRBV14 and TRBJ2-7; 7 bases align to TRBD2. The CDR3 consists of 12 residues. The J segment lost 5 bases and the V segment lost 7 bases, leaving 5 bases of the junction unmatched. The V gene's germline CDR1 is SGHDN and CDR2 FVKESK. The CDR3 region is CASNGLENEQYF. The CDR3 DNA reads TGTGCCAGCAACGGACTAGAAAACGAGCAGTACTTC.

This chain joins TRBV28 and TRBJ1-5, with D possibly matching TRBD1 (6 bases). V lost 6 bases and J 0 bases, leaving 15 bases between the germline ends. The CDR3 consists of 16 residues. Looked up from germline, CDR1 is MDHEN and CDR2 is SYDVKM. The CDR3 is CASSLWTASSNQPQHF. In DNA, the CDR3 is TGTGCCAGCAGCTTGTGGACAGCGAGTAGCAATCAGCCCCAGCATTTT.

This chain uses TRBV4-1 with TRBJ1-2; D remains unclear. The ends were cut back, 1 base at V and 4 bases at J, with 19 bases in the middle. The CDR3 is made up of 17 amino acids. Germline loops: CDR1 MGHRA, CDR2 YSYEKL. The CDR3 sequence is CASSQAASDTSIYGYTF. CDR3 sequence (DNA): TGCGCCAGCAGCCAAGCGGCCTCAGACACCAGTATCTATGGCTACACCTTC.

The chain combines TRBV4-1 with TRBJ1-6; D is undetermined. V shed 1 base and J shed 0 bases, with 10 bases lying between them. CDR3 length: 17 residues. The germline gives CDR1 MGHRA, CDR2 YSYEKL. Written as DNA, the CDR3 is TGCGCCAGCAGCCAAGGGTTCGGGAGCTCCTATAATTCACCCCTCCACTTT. Its translation is CASSQGFGSSYNSPLHF.

This clone appeared a single time. The rearrangement joins TRBV2 to TRBJ1-1, with D unclear. The CDR3 is made up of 13 amino acids. The germline V gene encodes CDR1 SNHLY and CDR2 FYNNEI. The germline V and J ends were trimmed by 1 base and 5 bases, with 8 bases remaining between them. As DNA, the CDR3 is TGTGCCAGCAGTGAAGTCCCGGGGACTGAAGCTTTCTTT. Its translation is CASSEVPGTEAFF.